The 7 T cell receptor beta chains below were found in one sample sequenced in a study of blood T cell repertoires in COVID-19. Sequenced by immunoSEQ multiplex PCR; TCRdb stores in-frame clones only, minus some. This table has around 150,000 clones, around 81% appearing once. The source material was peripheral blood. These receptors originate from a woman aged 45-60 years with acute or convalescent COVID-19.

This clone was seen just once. The CDR3 reads CATRAVAAEQYF. DNA for the CDR3: TGTGCCACCAGGGCAGTGGCCGCCGAGCAGTACTTC. V gene TRBV10-3 combines with J gene TRBJ2-7; tentatively, D is TRBD1 (5 bases). Germline lookup yields CDR1 ENHRY and CDR2 SYGVKD. Trimming removed 10 bases at V and 6 bases at J, with 16 bases between. The CDR3 length is 12 residues.

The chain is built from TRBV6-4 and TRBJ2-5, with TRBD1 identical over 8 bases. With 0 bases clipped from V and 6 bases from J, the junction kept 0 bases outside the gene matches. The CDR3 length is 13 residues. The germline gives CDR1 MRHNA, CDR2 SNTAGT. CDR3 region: CASSDSRGQTQYF. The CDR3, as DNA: TGTGCCAGCAGTGACTCCAGGGGGCAGACCCAGTACTTC.

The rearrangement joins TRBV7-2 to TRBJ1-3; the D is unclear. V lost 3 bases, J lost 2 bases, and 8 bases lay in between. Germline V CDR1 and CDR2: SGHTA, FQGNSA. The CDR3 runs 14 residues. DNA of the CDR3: TGTGCCAGCAGCTTCCCGGGGACTGGAAACACCATATATTTT. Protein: CASSFPGTGNTIYF. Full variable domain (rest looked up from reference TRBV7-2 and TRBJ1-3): GAGVSQSPSNKVTEKGKDVELRCDPISGHTALYWYRQSLGQGLEFLIYFQGNSAPDKSGLPSDRFSAERTGGSVSTLTIQRTQQEDSAVYLCASSFPGTGNTIYFGEGSWLTVV.

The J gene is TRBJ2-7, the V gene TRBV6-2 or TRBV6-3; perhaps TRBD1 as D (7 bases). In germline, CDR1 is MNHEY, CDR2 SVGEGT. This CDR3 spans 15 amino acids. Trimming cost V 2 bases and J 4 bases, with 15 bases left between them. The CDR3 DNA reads TGTGCCAGCAGTTACGCGCGGGACAGTTTTTACGAGCAGTACTTC. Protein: CASSYARDSFYEQYF.

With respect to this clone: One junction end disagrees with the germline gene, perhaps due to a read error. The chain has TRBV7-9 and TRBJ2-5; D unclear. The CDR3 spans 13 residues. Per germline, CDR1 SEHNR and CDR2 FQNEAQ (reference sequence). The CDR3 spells CASSLPHQETQYF. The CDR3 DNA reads TGTGCCAGCAGCCTCCCTCACCAGGAGACCCAGTACTTC.

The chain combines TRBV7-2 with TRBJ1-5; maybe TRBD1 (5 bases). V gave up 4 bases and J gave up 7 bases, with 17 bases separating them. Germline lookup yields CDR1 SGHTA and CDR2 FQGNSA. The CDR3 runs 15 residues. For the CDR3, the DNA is TGTGCCAGCAGCTCCCGGGACTCAGCAAGACAGCCCCAGCATTTT. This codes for CASSSRDSARQPQHF.

Written as DNA, the CDR3 is TGCAGTGCTAGTAGTCAACTAGCCCCCAATGAGCAGTTCTTC. Translation: CSASSQLAPNEQFF. V usage is TRBV20-1 and J usage is TRBJ2-1, with D possibly matching TRBD2 (6 bases). The CDR3 is 14 amino acids. Trimming removed 3 bases from V and 6 bases from J, with 15 bases in between. Germline CDR1 is DFQATT and CDR2 is SNEGSKA (reference sequence).